The clone carrying this T cell receptor beta chain has just a few counts. The antigen remains unidentified. These data come from a study of beta chain features in type 1 diabetes. Study overall: The samples had roughly 110,000,000 sorted cells examined in all.

Germline loops: CDR1 LNHDA, CDR2 SQIVND (reference sequence). V lost 6 bases to trimming and J lost 1 base, with 10 bases between them. CDR3 length: 13 residues. The entirety of the isolated RNA underwent reverse transcription, so expressed TCRB transcripts were sequenced. Method: immunoSEQ multiplex PCR; TCRdb's copy keeps in-frame clones and lacks some. The repertoire holds roughly 330,000 clones, with approximately 11% as singletons. Findings and limits, study-wide: It was among patients, rather than healthy donors, that naive, central memory and Treg TCRB repertoires appeared more similar. Patients with Type 1 diabetes showed moderately but significantly shorter TCRB CDR3s in all four CD4+ subsets. Patients with type 1 diabetes showed fewer VDJ junction insertions and more deletions.

Sequenced material: naive CD4+ T cells from blood. The sequence was obtained from a woman aged 30 to 39 in good health. V gene TRBV19 combines with J gene TRBJ2-7; D is undetermined. DNA for the CDR3: TGTGCCAGTAGCCAATGGGCGTCCTACGAGCAGTACTTC. It is translated as CASSQWASYEQYF. The full variable domain, with the rest looked up from reference TRBV19 and TRBJ2-7, is DGGITQSPKYLFRKEGQNVTLSCEQNLNHDAMYWYRQDPGQGLRLIYYSQIVNDFQKGDIAEGYSVSREKKESFPLTVTSAQKNPTAFYLCASSQWASYEQYFGPGTRLTVT.